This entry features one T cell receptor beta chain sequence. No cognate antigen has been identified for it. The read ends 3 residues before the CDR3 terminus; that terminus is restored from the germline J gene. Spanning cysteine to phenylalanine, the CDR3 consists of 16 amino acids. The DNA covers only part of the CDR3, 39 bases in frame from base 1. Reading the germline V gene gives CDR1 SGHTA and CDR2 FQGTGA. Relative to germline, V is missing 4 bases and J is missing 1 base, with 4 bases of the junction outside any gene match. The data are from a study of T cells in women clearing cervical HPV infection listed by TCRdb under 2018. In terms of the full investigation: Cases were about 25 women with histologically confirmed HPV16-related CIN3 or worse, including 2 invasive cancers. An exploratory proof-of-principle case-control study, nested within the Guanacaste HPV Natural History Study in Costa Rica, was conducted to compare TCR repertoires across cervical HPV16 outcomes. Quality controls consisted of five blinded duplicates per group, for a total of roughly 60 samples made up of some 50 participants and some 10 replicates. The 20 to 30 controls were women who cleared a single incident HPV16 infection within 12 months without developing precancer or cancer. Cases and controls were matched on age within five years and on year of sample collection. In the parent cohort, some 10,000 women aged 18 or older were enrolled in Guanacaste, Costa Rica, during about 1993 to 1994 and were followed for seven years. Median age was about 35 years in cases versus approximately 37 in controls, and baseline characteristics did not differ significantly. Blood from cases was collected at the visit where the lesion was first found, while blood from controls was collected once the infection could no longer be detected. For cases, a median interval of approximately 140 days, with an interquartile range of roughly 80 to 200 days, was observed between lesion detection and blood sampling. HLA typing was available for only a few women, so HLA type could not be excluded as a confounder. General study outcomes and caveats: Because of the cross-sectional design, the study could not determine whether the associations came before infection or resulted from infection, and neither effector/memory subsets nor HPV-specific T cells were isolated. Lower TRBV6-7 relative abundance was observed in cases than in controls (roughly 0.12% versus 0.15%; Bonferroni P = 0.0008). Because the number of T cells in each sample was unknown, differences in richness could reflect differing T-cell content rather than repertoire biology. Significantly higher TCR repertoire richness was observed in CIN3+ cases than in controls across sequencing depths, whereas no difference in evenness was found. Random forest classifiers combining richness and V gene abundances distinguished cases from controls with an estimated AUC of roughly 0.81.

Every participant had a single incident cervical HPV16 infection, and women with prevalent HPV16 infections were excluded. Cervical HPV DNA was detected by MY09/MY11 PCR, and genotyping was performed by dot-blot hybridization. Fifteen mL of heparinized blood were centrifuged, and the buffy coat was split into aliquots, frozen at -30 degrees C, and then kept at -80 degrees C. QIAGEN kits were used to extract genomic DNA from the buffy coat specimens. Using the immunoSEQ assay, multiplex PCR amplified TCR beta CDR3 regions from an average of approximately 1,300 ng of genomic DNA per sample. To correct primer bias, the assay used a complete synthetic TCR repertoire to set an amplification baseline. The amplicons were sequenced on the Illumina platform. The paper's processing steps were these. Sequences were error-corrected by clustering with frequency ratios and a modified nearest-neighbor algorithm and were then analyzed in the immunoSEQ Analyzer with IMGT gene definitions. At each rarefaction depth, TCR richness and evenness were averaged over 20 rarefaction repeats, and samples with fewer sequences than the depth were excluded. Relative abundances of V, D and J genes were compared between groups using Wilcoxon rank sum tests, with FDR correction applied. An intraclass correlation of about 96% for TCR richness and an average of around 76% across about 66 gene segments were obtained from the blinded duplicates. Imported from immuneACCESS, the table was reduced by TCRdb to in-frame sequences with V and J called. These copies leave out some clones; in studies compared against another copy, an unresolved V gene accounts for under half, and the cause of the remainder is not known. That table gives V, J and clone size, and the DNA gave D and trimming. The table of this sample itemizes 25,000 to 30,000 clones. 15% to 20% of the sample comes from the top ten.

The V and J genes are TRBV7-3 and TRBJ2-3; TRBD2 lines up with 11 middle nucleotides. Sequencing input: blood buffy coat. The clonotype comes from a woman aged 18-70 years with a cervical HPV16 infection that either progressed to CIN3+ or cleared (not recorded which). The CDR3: CASSSTSGGGTDTQYF. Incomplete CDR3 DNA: TGTGCCAGCAGCTCAACTAGCGGGGGAGGCACAGATACG.